Listed below are T cell receptor beta chains from one sample, sequenced in a study of shared clonotypes between healthy human individuals. Method: immunoSEQ multiplex PCR; TCRdb's copy keeps in-frame clones and lacks some. The data contain millions of clones, around 93% of them singletons. Sequencing was carried out using naive CD8+ T cells from PBMCs. The receptors originated from a man between 18 and 35 years old in good health. Some clones in this sample may be carry-over from other donors' samples. The CDR3 runs from the conserved cysteine through the conserved F or W. The order of the fields is J gene, clone size, D gene, V gene, CDR3 protein, CDR3 DNA. D genes are given only for firm matches. Not every row has a clone size; where given, it reads once, few, many or a size class.

TRBJ2-2	-	-	TRBV28	CASSWGSNTGELFF	TGTGCCAGCAGTTGGGGATCGAACACCGGGGAGCTGTTTTTT
TRBJ2-3	-	-	TRBV11-2	CASTSSAFRTDTQYF	TGTGCCAGCACATCATCAGCGTTCCGCACAGATACGCAGTATTTT
TRBJ1-2	once	TRBD1	TRBV2	CASDQGVLTRQGIF	TGTGCCAGCGATCAGGGCGTTCTTACCCGACAGGGAATCTTC
TRBJ2-1	once	-	TRBV4-2	CASSQDLATGLQGEQFF	TGTGCCAGCAGCCAAGATCTTGCAACGGGACTTCAGGGTGAGCAGTTCTTC
TRBJ1-2	-	-	TRBV5-8	CASSFTPLPRGYTF	TGTGCCAGCAGCTTTACCCCACTCCCGCGTGGCTACACCTTC
TRBJ2-1	-	TRBD1	TRBV25-1	CASSDRDSPYNEQFF	TGTGCCAGCAGTGACCGGGACAGTCCCTACAATGAGCAGTTCTTC
TRBJ2-3	-	-	TRBV15	CATTGPMTDTQYF	TGTGCCACCACGGGACCAATGACAGATACGCAGTATTTT
TRBJ2-7	-	TRBD2	TRBV11-2	CASSLGLAGGYYEQYF	TGTGCCAGCAGCTTAGGTCTAGCGGGAGGCTACTACGAGCAGTACTTC
TRBJ2-7	-	-	TRBV27	CASSLIGADYEQYF	TGTGCCAGCAGTTTGATTGGGGCAGACTACGAGCAGTACTTC
TRBJ1-4	-	-	TRBV28	CASSPRSKREKLFF	TGTGCCAGCAGTCCCCGGTCGAAACGGGAAAAACTGTTTTTT
TRBJ2-3	-	TRBD2	TRBV7-2	CASSLGAGGWADTQYF	TGTGCCAGCAGCTTAGGGGCGGGAGGATGGGCAGATACGCAGTATTTT
TRBJ1-1	few	-	TRBV7-9	CASSPAFF	TGTGCCAGCAGCCCCGCTTTCTTT
TRBJ2-7	-	-	TRBV7-9	CASLGANYEQYF	TGTGCCTCACTGGGAGCAAACTACGAGCAGTACTTC
TRBJ2-3	-	TRBD2	TRBV5-5	CASTYEGASGRNTQYF	TGTGCCAGCACCTATGAGGGAGCTAGCGGGAGGAATACGCAGTATTTT
TRBJ2-1	-	TRBD1	TRBV4-3	CASSQSVRQGLNEQFF	TGCGCCAGCAGCCAATCGGTTCGACAGGGTCTAAATGAGCAGTTCTTC
TRBJ2-5	-	-	TRBV4-3	CASSQDRRSWETQYF	TGCGCCAGCAGCCAAGATCGGAGGTCGTGGGAGACCCAGTACTTC
TRBJ2-7	-	-	TRBV6-5	CASSYGGDLSYEQYF	TGTGCCAGCAGTTACGGCGGGGACCTCTCCTACGAGCAGTACTTC
TRBJ2-7	-	-	TRBV10-3	CAISDAPNSYEQYF	TGTGCCATCAGCGACGCGCCCAACTCCTACGAGCAGTACTTC
TRBJ2-7	-	-	TRBV27	CASSLRGGLYEQYF	TGTGCCAGCAGTTTAAGGGGCGGACTTTACGAGCAGTACTTC
TRBJ2-5	few	-	TRBV28	CASSQLRWKIETQYF	TGTGCCAGCAGTCAACTCCGGTGGAAGATAGAGACCCAGTACTTC
TRBJ2-3	-	-	TRBV19	CASKRQGMADTQYF	TGTGCCAGTAAACGGCAGGGGATGGCAGATACGCAGTATTTT
TRBJ1-1	-	-	TRBV7-9	CASSPTPLLSTEAFF	TGTGCCAGCAGCCCAACACCGTTGCTGAGCACTGAAGCTTTCTTT
TRBJ2-1	-	-	TRBV7-8	CASSAGSYNEQFF	TGTGCCAGCAGCGCCGGGAGTTACAATGAGCAGTTCTTC
TRBJ2-7	-	TRBD2	TRBV28	CASRPSGGNEQYF	TGTGCCAGCAGACCTAGCGGGGGTAACGAGCAGTACTTC
TRBJ2-7	-	-	TRBV13	CASSLVYGEQYF	TGTGCCAGCAGCTTAGTCTATGGCGAGCAGTACTTC
TRBJ2-5	-	-	TRBV27	CASSLLGAETQYF	TGTGCCAGCAGTTTATTAGGTGCAGAGACCCAGTACTTC
TRBJ2-7	-	TRBD2	TRBV27	CASSLGASGRNEQYF	TGTGCCAGCAGTTTAGGGGCTAGCGGGAGAAACGAGCAGTACTTC
TRBJ2-2	few	-	TRBV27	CASSLLSGSGELFF	TGTGCCAGCAGTTTATTGTCAGGGTCGGGTGAGCTGTTTTTT
TRBJ1-3	-	-	TRBV10-3	CATLSLSGNTIYF	TGTGCCACCCTTTCCCTCTCTGGAAACACCATATATTTT
TRBJ2-7	-	TRBD1	TRBV7-9	CASSSTGTGGFPYEQYF	TGTGCCAGTAGCTCTACTGGGACAGGGGGCTTTCCCTACGAGCAGTACTTC
TRBJ2-7	-	TRBD2	TRBV6-1	CASSGGLAGVYEQYF	TGTGCCAGCAGTGGAGGTCTAGCGGGAGTGTACGAGCAGTACTTC
TRBJ2-7	-	TRBD2	TRBV4-3	CASSQHPSGGYEQYF	TGCGCCAGCAGCCAACACCCTAGCGGGGGGTACGAGCAGTACTTC
TRBJ2-7	-	-	TRBV7-9	CASSSREDLYEQYF	TGTGCCAGCAGCTCCCGTGAAGACCTCTACGAGCAGTACTTC
TRBJ2-1	-	-	TRBV7-9	CASSQLLRGYNEQFF	TGTGCCAGCAGCCAACTCCTTCGGGGCTACAATGAGCAGTTCTTC
TRBJ2-1	-	-	TRBV29-1	CSAVGAENEQFF	TGCAGCGCCGTAGGGGCTGAGAATGAGCAGTTCTTC
TRBJ2-7	-	TRBD1	TRBV2	CASSGQGLDEQYF	TGTGCCAGCAGCGGACAGGGCCTCGACGAGCAGTACTTC
TRBJ2-7	-	-	TRBV4-1	CASSQDPGRGYEQYF	TGCGCCAGCAGCCAAGATCCGGGTCGGGGCTACGAGCAGTACTTC
TRBJ2-6	-	-	TRBV9	CASSPKWGIDGSGANVLTF	TGTGCCAGCAGCCCAAAATGGGGGATAGACGGATCTGGGGCCAACGTCCTGACTTTC
TRBJ1-5	-	-	TRBV5-5	CASSLAWGSAQHF	TGTGCCAGCAGCTTGGCCTGGGGAAGTGCCCAGCATTTT
TRBJ2-7	-	-	TRBV4-1	CASSHPRGGYEQYF	TGCGCCAGCAGCCACCCGAGGGGGGGTTACGAGCAGTACTTC